This T cell receptor beta chain was captured by sequencing in a study of blood T cell repertoires in COVID-19. Study details: The United States, Italy and Spain provided the acute and convalescent COVID-19 samples. From T cells, B-cell-depleted T cells, or PBMCs came the material, which was cDNA or gDNA.

The germline V gene has CDR1 SEHNR and CDR2 FQNEAQ (reference sequence). The V gene lost 0 bases and the J gene lost 5 bases, with 10 bases spanning the gap. The length of the CDR3 is 15 residues. Authors' analysis steps: Reference gene primers were amplified, and this amplification served to estimate nucleated cell counts. Repertoires were generated with immunoSEQ multiplex PCR, while TCRdb's copy carries only in-frame clones and drops some. V, J and clone size were drawn from that table, and D and trimming were deduced from the DNA. The table includes approximately 300,000 clones, approximately 90% detected once.

The J gene is TRBJ2-2, the V gene TRBV7-9, with a weak D call TRBD1 (6 bases). The sequencing sample was made of peripheral blood. The TCR sequence derives from a woman aged 50 to 65 with active or convalescent COVID-19. The CDR3 region has the DNA TGTGCCAGCAGCTTAGCGGGGGCGCGGACCGGGGAGCTGTTTTTT. It is translated as CASSLAGARTGELFF.